The 14 T cell receptor beta chains listed next were all sequenced from one sample in a study of blood T cell repertoires in COVID-19. Repertoires were generated with immunoSEQ multiplex PCR, while TCRdb's copy carries only in-frame clones and drops some. The sample carries 210,000 or so clones, approximately 80% recorded once. The specimen sequenced was PBMCs or T cells enriched from blood (not recorded which). These receptors were collected from a middle-aged woman with acute COVID-19.

Worth noting for this clone: Its ends do not fully match the called genes, so a read error is possible. The chain combines TRBV7-7 with TRBJ1-2; D possibly corresponds to TRBD1 (6 bases). This CDR3 is 15 amino acids long. Per the germline V gene, CDR1 is SSHAT and CDR2 is FNYEAQ (reference sequence). The CDR3 coding sequence is TGTGCTAGCAGCGGCCCTGGGGGGGACATCAATGGCTACACCTTC. Translated: CASSGPGGDINGYTF. Combining the CDR3 with reference TRBV7-7 and TRBJ1-2 gives the whole variable domain GAGVSQSPRYKVTKRGQDVTLRCDPISSHATLYWYQQALGQGPEFLTYFNYEAQPDKSGLPSDRFSAERPEGSISTLTIQRTEQRDSAMYRCASSGPGGDINGYTFGSGTRLTVV.

This clone came up many times. V usage is TRBV10-3 and J usage is TRBJ1-5; 7 nucleotides agree with TRBD1. Trimming removed 10 bases from V and 0 bases from J; junction bases left unmatched: 6. Germline V lookup: CDR1 ENHRY, CDR2 SYGVKD. The CDR3 runs 14 residues. The CDR3 loop reads CATDTGDSNQPQHF. CDR3 DNA sequence: TGTGCCACCGACACAGGGGATAGCAATCAGCCCCAGCATTTT.

This chain connects TRBV19 to TRBJ1-1; possibly TRBD1 for D (5 bases). Germline V lookup: CDR1 LNHDA, CDR2 SQIVND (reference sequence). Trimming cost V 5 bases and J 5 bases, with 6 bases left between them. The CDR3 is made up of 11 amino acids. CDR3 region: CASSGGTEAFF. The DNA of the CDR3 is TGTGCCAGTAGTGGGGGGACTGAAGCTTTCTTT.

The rearrangement joins TRBV6-5 to TRBJ2-7, with D maybe TRBD2 (6 bases). CDR3 length: 14 amino acids. Germline assignment: CDR1 MNHEY and CDR2 SVGAGI. V was clipped by 7 bases and J by 6 bases, with 19 bases between them. The CDR3 reads CASKEAGTLGEQYF. The CDR3, as DNA: TGTGCCAGCAAGGAGGCGGGGACGTTGGGCGAGCAGTACTTC.

CDR3 loop: CASKPGRNTEAFF. DNA of the CDR3: TGTGCCAGCAAGCCTGGGAGGAACACTGAAGCTTTCTTT. The chain links TRBV2 to TRBJ1-1; D is ambiguous. The CDR3 is 13 residues long. Germline loops: CDR1 SNHLY, CDR2 FYNNEI. The V and J ends lost 7 bases and 1 base respectively, with 10 bases between them.

The chain is built from TRBV11-2 and TRBJ1-5; D not resolved. V dropped 0 bases and J dropped 4 bases, with 4 bases sitting between them. The CDR3 consists of 13 residues. Germline V gene data show CDR1 as SGHAT and CDR2 as FQNNGV. The CDR3 nucleotides read TGTGCCAGCAGCTTAGATAGAAATCAGCCCCAGCATTTT. The encoded protein is CASSLDRNQPQHF.

In its sample, this clone was seen once. This chain connects TRBV29-1 to TRBJ1-1; possible D gene TRBD1, 6 bases. Deletions cut 7 bases from V and 4 bases from J, with 13 bases between. Germline CDR1 SQVTM, CDR2 ANQGSEA. This CDR3 has 12 residues. In DNA form, the CDR3 reads TGCAGCGCTGGGACACCCGGCACTGAAGCTTTCTTT. It specifies CSAGTPGTEAFF.

The gene calls are TRBV7-2 and TRBJ1-5; D is unclear. The CDR3 contains 15 residues. From germline, CDR1 is SGHTA and CDR2 FQGNSA. With 5 bases removed from V and 7 bases from J, the gap between germline ends came to 18 bases. The CDR3 DNA reads as TGTGCCAGCAGCAGAGTACCCGAGGGAGCCCAGCCCCAGCATTTT. This sequence encodes CASSRVPEGAQPQHF. The complete variable domain, with remaining parts taken from reference TRBV7-2 and TRBJ1-5, reads GAGVSQSPSNKVTEKGKDVELRCDPISGHTALYWYRQSLGQGLEFLIYFQGNSAPDKSGLPSDRFSAERTGGSVSTLTIQRTQQEDSAVYLCASSRVPEGAQPQHFGDGTRLSIL.

The chain is built from TRBV29-1 and TRBJ1-1, with D perhaps TRBD1 (5 bases). The CDR3 loop spans 13 amino acids. From germline, CDR1 is SQVTM and CDR2 ANQGSEA. V was pared by 6 bases and J by 4 bases, with 15 bases between. The CDR3 loop is CSVETGQGTEAFF. CDR3 bases: TGCAGCGTCGAAACAGGTCAAGGCACTGAAGCTTTCTTT.

This chain connects TRBV27 to TRBJ1-3, with D hard to call. V was trimmed by 3 bases and J by 0 bases, leaving 3 bases between them. This CDR3 comprises 13 residues. In germline, CDR1 is MNHEY, CDR2 SMNVEV (reference sequence). The CDR3 DNA sequence: TGTGCCAGCAGTTTTCGCTCTGGAAACACCATATATTTT. Amino acid sequence: CASSFRSGNTIYF.

This rearrangement joins TRBV28 to TRBJ1-5, with no clear D. Germline V gene lookup returns CDR1 MDHEN and CDR2 SYDVKM. V was trimmed by 6 bases and J by 2 bases, leaving 14 bases between them. This CDR3 comprises 15 residues. The CDR3 is CASSPQFVGNQPQHF. CDR3 nucleotide sequence: TGTGCCAGCAGCCCACAGTTCGTCGGCAATCAGCCCCAGCATTTT.

The chain combines TRBV29-1 with TRBJ1-2, with a weak D call TRBD1 (6 bases). CDR1 is SQVTM and CDR2 is ANQGSEA in the germline V gene. CDR3 length: 13 residues. Trimming shortened V by 6 bases and J by 7 bases, and 18 bases separated the two germline ends. The CDR3 protein is CSVEAGGAGGYTF. The CDR3 DNA reads TGCAGCGTGGAGGCGGGGGGCGCAGGTGGCTACACCTTC.

The chain couples TRBV7-3 to TRBJ1-1; D is unclear. CDR3 length: 15 residues. Germline loops: CDR1 SGHTA, CDR2 FQGTGA. V shed 5 bases and J shed 1 base, with 14 bases lying between them. The CDR3 region is CASSLNGRGNTEAFF. The CDR3 bases are TGTGCCAGCAGCCTAAACGGGCGGGGGAACACTGAAGCTTTCTTT.

Ten or more counts support this clone. This sequence joins TRBV6-1 and TRBJ1-6, with 10 bases that match TRBD1. Germline V gene data show CDR1 as MNHNS and CDR2 as SASEGT. The CDR3 totals 15 residues. J lost 8 bases, V lost 2 bases, and 3 bases had no gene match. The CDR3 here is CASSELGTGDSPLHF. CDR3 in DNA: TGTGCCAGCAGTGAATTAGGGACAGGGGATTCACCCCTCCACTTT.